This T cell receptor (beta chain) was found in a study of shared clonotypes between healthy human individuals. Donors had no recently reported acute infections or vaccinations and were HIV-negative. Germline loops: CDR1 MNHEY, CDR2 SVGAGI. V shed 5 bases, J shed 0 bases, and the junction held 4 bases outside the gene matches. The CDR3 sequence is 15 residues long. General observations from the study: Sampling covered blood only; tissue repertoires likely differ.

Concerning this clone itself: The antigen is undetermined.

Data came from immunoSEQ multiplex PCR; TCRdb stores just in-frame clones and leaves some out. The sample lists millions of clones, 85% to 95% seen once, with roughly 0.36% in the top ten. This rearrangement joins TRBV6-5 to TRBJ2-1; 7 bases are a match to TRBD2. Sequenced: naive CD4+ T cells from PBMCs. Subset: CD45RA+ positively selected. This receptor was obtained from a man between 18 and 29 years old in good health. Some clones in this sample may be carry-over from other donors' samples. For the CDR3, the DNA is TGTGCCAGCAGTCCCTCGGGGGGCTCCTACAATGAGCAGTTCTTC. As protein: CASSPSGGSYNEQFF.